This is a list of T cell receptor beta chains from one sample in a study of blood T cell repertoires in COVID-19. The repertoire was sequenced with immunoSEQ multiplex PCR; TCRdb's copy has only in-frame clones and lacks some. The sample holds under 200,000 clones, 86% seen once. Input material: peripheral blood. The receptors were sampled from a man in his fifties with active or convalescent COVID-19. CDR3s include the opening cysteine and the closing phenylalanine or tryptophan. A D gene is named only where the DNA matches it firmly. Rows may omit the clone size; those that give it use once, few, many or a size class.

D gene | J gene | V gene | clone size | CDR3 DNA | CDR3 protein
TRBD2 | TRBJ2-4 | TRBV5-1 | NA | TGCGCCAGCAGCTTGGCCGGGGGGAACATTCAGTACTTC | CASSLAGGNIQYF
TRBD2 | TRBJ2-7 | TRBV29-1 | few | TGCAGCGTTGACCCCGGGAGGTACGGGAACGAGCAGTACTTC | CSVDPGRYGNEQYF
NA | TRBJ1-1 | TRBV7-3 | few | TGTGCCAGCAGCTTATTGGGGGGGAACACTGAAGCTTTCTTT | CASSLLGGNTEAFF
NA | TRBJ2-4 | TRBV19 | NA | TGTGCCAGCAAGGGGCCGGGCCTTGCAGCCAAAAACATTCAGTACTTC | CASKGPGLAAKNIQYF
TRBD1 | TRBJ2-7 | TRBV6-5 | NA | TGTGCCAGCAGTTACAGGGGGGACAGGGACCACGAGCAGTACTTC | CASSYRGDRDHEQYF
NA | TRBJ1-3 | TRBV7-2 | NA | TGTGCCAGCAGCTTGCGCCCCTCTGGAAACACCATATATTTT | CASSLRPSGNTIYF
TRBD1 | TRBJ2-7 | TRBV5-1 | NA | TGCGCCAGCAGCCCGGGCGGGCCGACAGGGGACGGGCAGTACTTC | CASSPGGPTGDGQYF
NA | TRBJ1-6 | TRBV9 | NA | TGTGCCAGCAGCGTAGGAGCGGGGGCTGTCAACTCACCCCTCCACTTT | CASSVGAGAVNSPLHF
TRBD2 | TRBJ2-3 | TRBV18 | NA | TGTGCCAGCTCACCACAACTAGCGGCTAGCACAGATACGCAGTATTTT | CASSPQLAASTDTQYF
NA | TRBJ2-2 | TRBV9 | NA | TGTGCCAGCAGCGTAGATGTCTCGGGCACCGGGGAGCTGTTTTTT | CASSVDVSGTGELFF
TRBD1 | TRBJ1-1 | TRBV28 | NA | TGTGCCAGCAGGGGACAGGGGCACACTGAAGCTTTCTTT | CASRGQGHTEAFF
NA | TRBJ1-4 | TRBV4-3 | NA | TGCGCCAGCAGCCAAGGGGCAATGGGCCATGATAATGAAAAACTGTTTTTT | CASSQGAMGHDNEKLFF
TRBD1 | TRBJ1-1 | TRBV9 | NA | TGTGCCAGCGGCCGGGACAGTTCGAACACTGAAGCTTTCTTT | CASGRDSSNTEAFF
NA | TRBJ1-1 | TRBV6-2/TRBV6-3 | few | TGTGCCAGCAGTTACGTGGTCGGGGTCGGAGCTGAAGCTTTCTTT | CASSYVVGVGAEAFF
TRBD2 | TRBJ2-3 | TRBV7-9 | NA | TGTGCCAGCAGCTTAGAAGGGACTAGCGGAGATACGCAGTATTTT | CASSLEGTSGDTQYF
TRBD1 | TRBJ1-2 | TRBV18 | NA | TGTGCCAGCTCACGGGACACAACGGGACAGGGAGATGGCTACACCTTC | CASSRDTTGQGDGYTF
TRBD2 | TRBJ2-5 | TRBV7-8 | NA | TGTGCCAGCAGCTTAGTTAGCGGGAGCGAAGAGACCCAGTACTTC | CASSLVSGSEETQYF
TRBD2 | TRBJ2-5 | TRBV15 | NA | TGTGCCACCAGCAGTTTTGTGACAGCGGGAGCGGGTGAGACCCAGTACTTC | CATSSFVTAGAGETQYF
NA | TRBJ2-6 | TRBV19 | NA | TGTGCCAGTAGTATAAACGCAGGTACCGGGGCCAACGTCCTGACTTTC | CASSINAGTGANVLTF
NA | TRBJ2-7 | TRBV18 | NA | TGTGCCAGCTCACCACTGGAGGGGAGCTCCTACGAGCAGTACTTC | CASSPLEGSSYEQYF
NA | TRBJ1-4 | TRBV29-1 | NA | TGCAGCGTCGCGGGACGGGACGCAACTAATGAAAAACTGTTTTTT | CSVAGRDATNEKLFF
TRBD1 | TRBJ2-3 | TRBV2 | NA | TGTGCCAGCAGCGGGAGGGCGGGACAGGGGCCCACAGATACGCAGTATTTT | CASSGRAGQGPTDTQYF
NA | TRBJ1-2 | TRBV6-6 | NA | TGTGCCAGCAGTAAAGAAGGGGATAACTATGGCTACACCTTC | CASSKEGDNYGYTF
TRBD2 | TRBJ2-7 | TRBV10-1 | NA | TGCGCCAGCAGTGAGACTAGCGGGAGGTCGAGCTCCTACGAGCAGTACTTC | CASSETSGRSSSYEQYF
NA | TRBJ2-2 | TRBV27 | NA | TGTGCCAGCAGTTTATGGGTTTTTGCGGGGAGGAACACCGGGGAGCTGTTTTTT | CASSLWVFAGRNTGELFF
TRBD1 | TRBJ1-5 | TRBV18 | once | TGTGCCAGCTCACCGGACAGGGGGAGTGGTCAGCCCCAGCATTTT | CASSPDRGSGQPQHF
NA | TRBJ2-5 | TRBV18 | NA | TGTGCCAGCTCACCTCGGGACAACCCGTACCAAGAGACCCAGTACTTC | CASSPRDNPYQETQYF
TRBD2 | TRBJ2-1 | TRBV4-2 | NA | TGTGCCAGCAGCCAAGATAGCGGGAGCAGGAATGAGCAGTTCTTC | CASSQDSGSRNEQFF
NA | TRBJ2-3 | TRBV24-1 | once | TGTGCCACCAGTGATATGAGCGGTAGCACAGATACGCAGTATTTT | CATSDMSGSTDTQYF